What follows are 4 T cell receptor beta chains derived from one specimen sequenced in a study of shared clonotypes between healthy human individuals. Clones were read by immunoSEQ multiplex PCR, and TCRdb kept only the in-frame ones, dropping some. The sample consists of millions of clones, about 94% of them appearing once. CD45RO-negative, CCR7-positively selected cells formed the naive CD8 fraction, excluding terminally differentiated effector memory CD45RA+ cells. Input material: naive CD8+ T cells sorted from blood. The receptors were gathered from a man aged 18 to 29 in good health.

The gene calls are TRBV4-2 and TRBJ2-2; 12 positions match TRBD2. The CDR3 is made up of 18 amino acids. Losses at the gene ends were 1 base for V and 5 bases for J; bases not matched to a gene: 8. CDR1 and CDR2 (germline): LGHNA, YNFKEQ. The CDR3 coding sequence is TGTGCCAGCAGCCAAGCCCCTAGCGGGGGGGCCGAGACCGGGGAGCTGTTTTTT. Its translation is CASSQAPSGGAETGELFF.

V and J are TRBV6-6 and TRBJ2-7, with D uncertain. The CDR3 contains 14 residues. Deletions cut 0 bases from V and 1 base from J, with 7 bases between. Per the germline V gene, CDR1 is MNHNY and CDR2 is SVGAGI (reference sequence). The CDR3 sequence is CASSYSGRSYEQYF. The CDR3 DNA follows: TGTGCCAGCAGTTACTCGGGCCGGTCCTACGAGCAGTACTTC.

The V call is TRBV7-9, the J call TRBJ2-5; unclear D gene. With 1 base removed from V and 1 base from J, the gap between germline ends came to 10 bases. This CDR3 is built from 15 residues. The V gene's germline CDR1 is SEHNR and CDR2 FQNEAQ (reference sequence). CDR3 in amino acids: CASSLEVGIQETQYF. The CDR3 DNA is TGTGCCAGCAGCTTAGAGGTGGGGATCCAAGAGACCCAGTACTTC.

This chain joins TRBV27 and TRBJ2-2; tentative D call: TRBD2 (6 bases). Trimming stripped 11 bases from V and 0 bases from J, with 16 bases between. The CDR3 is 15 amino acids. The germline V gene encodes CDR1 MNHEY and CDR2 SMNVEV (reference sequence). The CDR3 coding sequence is TGTGCCTCACGTGATGGGGGGTCGAACACCGGGGAGCTGTTTTTT. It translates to CASRDGGSNTGELFF.